These 2 T cell receptor beta chains came from one sample sequenced in a study of control samples from healthy donors and cancer patients. The table came from immunoSEQ multiplex PCR; TCRdb's copy has only in-frame clones and leaves some out. The repertoire holds roughly 120,000 clones, about 83% seen once, with about 12% in the top ten. The sequenced material came from blood. Every receptor here comes from a man younger than 45 in good health.

This chain uses TRBV10-3 with TRBJ1-3, with 8 bases identical to TRBD1. There are 16 residues in the CDR3. With V trimmed by 3 bases and J by 2 bases, 6 bases remained unmatched. Germline V lookup: CDR1 ENHRY, CDR2 SYGVKD. The CDR3 sequence is CAISDHQGAAGNTIYF. In DNA, the CDR3 is TGTGCCATCAGTGATCACCAGGGGGCCGCTGGAAACACCATATATTTT.

The J gene is TRBJ1-5, the V gene TRBV27; perhaps TRBD1 as D (5 bases). Germline assignment: CDR1 MNHEY and CDR2 SMNVEV (reference sequence). CDR3 length: 13 residues. The V gene lost 2 bases and the J gene lost 7 bases, with 9 bases spanning the gap. CDR3 DNA sequence: TGTGCCAGCAGTTTAGATAGGGACCAGCCCCAGCATTTT. Amino acids: CASSLDRDQPQHF.